This T cell receptor beta chain was recovered during a study of blood T cell repertoires in COVID-19 (dated by TCRdb to the early 2020s). In the study overall: Samples covering the acute and convalescent phases of COVID-19 were provided by collaborators in the United States, Italy and Spain. The prospective study material was composed of cDNA or gDNA derived from T cells, B-cell-depleted T cells, or PBMCs. A freely available public database, intended as a resource for researchers studying the immune response to SARS-CoV-2, is where the repertoires were released. The sample metadata nearly always contained a de-identified subject ID, COVID-19 status, age in years and sex. Where available, HLA class I and class II types were taken from metadata supplied by the sample provider and were not determined by assay-based typing. Subjects who had been exposed to COVID-19, were actively infected with it, or had recovered from it provided the deeply sampled blood TCRbeta repertoires that made up the dataset. Samples were obtained from the ongoing ImmuneRACE study (first 160 participants) and from 1,254 subjects provided by 6 global collaborators.

The immunoSEQ Assay, a bias-controlled multiplex PCR, was used to amplify TCRbeta CDR3 regions from genomic DNA. On the authors' methods: Nucleated cell counts per sample were estimated from amplification of reference gene primers within the assay. To quantify the absolute abundance of each unique TCRbeta CDR3 rearrangement, sequence reads were collapsed and filtered. For each sample, productive Simpson clonality was calculated as the square root of Simpson's diversity index over productive rearrangements. This is the immuneACCESS table as TCRdb keeps it, with only in-frame sequences that have V and J called. A part of the clones is gone; compared with another copy, unresolved V genes explain less than half, and the rest is unexplained. V, J and clone size derive from that table, while D and trimming were established from the DNA sequence. This sample has approximately 160,000 clones in its table, and approximately 82% of those were observed once. Of the sample, 3.5% to 4% falls within the top ten clones.

The full study reports these points: How much clinical and demographic metadata was included differed by source and by participant, and the metadata was provided uncurated.

Taken from the germline V gene, the CDR1 and CDR2 loops are SGHVS and FNYEAQ. V loses 5 bases at its end and J loses 4 bases; junction bases beyond the gene matches: 11. Spanning cysteine to phenylalanine, the CDR3 consists of 19 amino acids. Just CDR3 DNA is preserved here, 57 bases in frame from base 1. On this clone itself: The target of this receptor is not known. Base-call qualities are not available, and no considerably larger clone is one nucleotide away.

Participants in the prospective study were aged roughly 18 to 89 years, lived in some 24 United States geographic areas, and enrolled through a virtual design. Cohort assignment in the prospective study relied on participant-reported clinical history from a screening survey and a study questionnaire. In the prospective study, mobile phlebotomists collected whole blood, serum and a nasopharyngeal or oropharyngeal swab from each participant. Over an approximately 2-month period, participants in the prospective study had the option of providing additional blood draws and questionnaires. Before DNA extraction, blood samples from the prospective study were shipped at room temperature or frozen.

This receptor was obtained from a woman aged 45-65 years in a cohort exposed to, infected with or recovered from COVID-19 (not recorded which). The chain links TRBV7-6 with TRBJ2-2, with 15 middle bases fitting TRBD2. The specimen sequenced was PBMCs or T cells enriched from blood (not recorded which). The nucleotides read TGTGCCAGCAGCCGCCGAGGACTAGCGGGGGGGGAGATCACCGGGGAGCTGTTTTTT. It translates to CASSRRGLAGGEITGELFF.